These T cell receptor beta chains were read from a single sample in a study of T cells in Graves' hyperthyroidism and ophthalmopathy. TCRdb passed the multiplex PCR reads through MiXCR, listing each CDR3 protein once. The sample shows about 500,000 distinct CDR3 sequences, about 16% of them seen only once. The specimen sequenced was blood. These receptors were obtained from a young woman with Graves' ophthalmopathy. Both conserved end residues are part of each CDR3.

>TRBJ2-1|TRBV6-2/TRBV6-3
CASSYTRTTDSGEQFF
>TRBJ2-1|TRBV27
CASSFSRTTPGNEQFF
>TRBJ2-1|TRBV6-2/TRBV6-3
CASLVRGGGPVEQFF
>TRBJ1-6|TRBV7-9
CASSPPRLSSPLHF
>TRBJ2-1|TRBV18
CASSSNPGLNEQFF
>TRBJ1-5|TRBV27
CASSPYSNQPQHF
>TRBJ1-1|TRBV14
CASTGRDPLRDTEAFF
>TRBJ1-6|TRBV7-2
CASSSAGFRSYNSPLHF
>TRBJ1-5|TRBV12-3/TRBV12-4
CASRRGQSNQPQHF
>TRBJ2-4|TRBV27
CASSFMGAAKNIQYF
>TRBJ1-4|TRBV28
CASSFSGGLTNEKLFF
>TRBJ2-5|TRBV18
CASSPRKRLEGRGETQYF
>TRBJ2-3|TRBV7-6
CASSRIGSRGTDTQYF
>TRBJ1-4|TRBV5-1
CASSFASLNEKLFF
>TRBJ2-7|TRBV4-3
CASSQDQPSGSYEQYF